This T cell receptor (beta chain) was recovered during a study of T-cell reconstitution after alpha-beta-depleted transplantation in children. V was cut by 0 bases and J by 13 bases, with 17 bases left in between. The length of the CDR3 is 15 residues. From germline, CDR1 is SGDLS and CDR2 YYNGEE. Unique molecular identifiers were incorporated during preparation of the TCRbeta library. TCRdb analysed the PCR reads with MiXCR anew, one entry per CDR3 protein. The profile covers about 610,000 distinct CDR3 sequences, with roughly a tenth appearing a single time and about 4.3% taken by the ten largest. The sequence derives from a human donor who donated a stem cell graft to a child with acute myeloid leukemia. The sample was PBMCs from the stem cell graft donor, taken from the stem cell graft. The V gene is TRBV9, the J gene TRBJ1-6; D not resolved. The CDR3 nucleotides read TGTGCCAGCAGCGTAGCTACGGGTACTATAACCCCCCTCCACTTT. This gives the protein CASSVATGTITPLHF.